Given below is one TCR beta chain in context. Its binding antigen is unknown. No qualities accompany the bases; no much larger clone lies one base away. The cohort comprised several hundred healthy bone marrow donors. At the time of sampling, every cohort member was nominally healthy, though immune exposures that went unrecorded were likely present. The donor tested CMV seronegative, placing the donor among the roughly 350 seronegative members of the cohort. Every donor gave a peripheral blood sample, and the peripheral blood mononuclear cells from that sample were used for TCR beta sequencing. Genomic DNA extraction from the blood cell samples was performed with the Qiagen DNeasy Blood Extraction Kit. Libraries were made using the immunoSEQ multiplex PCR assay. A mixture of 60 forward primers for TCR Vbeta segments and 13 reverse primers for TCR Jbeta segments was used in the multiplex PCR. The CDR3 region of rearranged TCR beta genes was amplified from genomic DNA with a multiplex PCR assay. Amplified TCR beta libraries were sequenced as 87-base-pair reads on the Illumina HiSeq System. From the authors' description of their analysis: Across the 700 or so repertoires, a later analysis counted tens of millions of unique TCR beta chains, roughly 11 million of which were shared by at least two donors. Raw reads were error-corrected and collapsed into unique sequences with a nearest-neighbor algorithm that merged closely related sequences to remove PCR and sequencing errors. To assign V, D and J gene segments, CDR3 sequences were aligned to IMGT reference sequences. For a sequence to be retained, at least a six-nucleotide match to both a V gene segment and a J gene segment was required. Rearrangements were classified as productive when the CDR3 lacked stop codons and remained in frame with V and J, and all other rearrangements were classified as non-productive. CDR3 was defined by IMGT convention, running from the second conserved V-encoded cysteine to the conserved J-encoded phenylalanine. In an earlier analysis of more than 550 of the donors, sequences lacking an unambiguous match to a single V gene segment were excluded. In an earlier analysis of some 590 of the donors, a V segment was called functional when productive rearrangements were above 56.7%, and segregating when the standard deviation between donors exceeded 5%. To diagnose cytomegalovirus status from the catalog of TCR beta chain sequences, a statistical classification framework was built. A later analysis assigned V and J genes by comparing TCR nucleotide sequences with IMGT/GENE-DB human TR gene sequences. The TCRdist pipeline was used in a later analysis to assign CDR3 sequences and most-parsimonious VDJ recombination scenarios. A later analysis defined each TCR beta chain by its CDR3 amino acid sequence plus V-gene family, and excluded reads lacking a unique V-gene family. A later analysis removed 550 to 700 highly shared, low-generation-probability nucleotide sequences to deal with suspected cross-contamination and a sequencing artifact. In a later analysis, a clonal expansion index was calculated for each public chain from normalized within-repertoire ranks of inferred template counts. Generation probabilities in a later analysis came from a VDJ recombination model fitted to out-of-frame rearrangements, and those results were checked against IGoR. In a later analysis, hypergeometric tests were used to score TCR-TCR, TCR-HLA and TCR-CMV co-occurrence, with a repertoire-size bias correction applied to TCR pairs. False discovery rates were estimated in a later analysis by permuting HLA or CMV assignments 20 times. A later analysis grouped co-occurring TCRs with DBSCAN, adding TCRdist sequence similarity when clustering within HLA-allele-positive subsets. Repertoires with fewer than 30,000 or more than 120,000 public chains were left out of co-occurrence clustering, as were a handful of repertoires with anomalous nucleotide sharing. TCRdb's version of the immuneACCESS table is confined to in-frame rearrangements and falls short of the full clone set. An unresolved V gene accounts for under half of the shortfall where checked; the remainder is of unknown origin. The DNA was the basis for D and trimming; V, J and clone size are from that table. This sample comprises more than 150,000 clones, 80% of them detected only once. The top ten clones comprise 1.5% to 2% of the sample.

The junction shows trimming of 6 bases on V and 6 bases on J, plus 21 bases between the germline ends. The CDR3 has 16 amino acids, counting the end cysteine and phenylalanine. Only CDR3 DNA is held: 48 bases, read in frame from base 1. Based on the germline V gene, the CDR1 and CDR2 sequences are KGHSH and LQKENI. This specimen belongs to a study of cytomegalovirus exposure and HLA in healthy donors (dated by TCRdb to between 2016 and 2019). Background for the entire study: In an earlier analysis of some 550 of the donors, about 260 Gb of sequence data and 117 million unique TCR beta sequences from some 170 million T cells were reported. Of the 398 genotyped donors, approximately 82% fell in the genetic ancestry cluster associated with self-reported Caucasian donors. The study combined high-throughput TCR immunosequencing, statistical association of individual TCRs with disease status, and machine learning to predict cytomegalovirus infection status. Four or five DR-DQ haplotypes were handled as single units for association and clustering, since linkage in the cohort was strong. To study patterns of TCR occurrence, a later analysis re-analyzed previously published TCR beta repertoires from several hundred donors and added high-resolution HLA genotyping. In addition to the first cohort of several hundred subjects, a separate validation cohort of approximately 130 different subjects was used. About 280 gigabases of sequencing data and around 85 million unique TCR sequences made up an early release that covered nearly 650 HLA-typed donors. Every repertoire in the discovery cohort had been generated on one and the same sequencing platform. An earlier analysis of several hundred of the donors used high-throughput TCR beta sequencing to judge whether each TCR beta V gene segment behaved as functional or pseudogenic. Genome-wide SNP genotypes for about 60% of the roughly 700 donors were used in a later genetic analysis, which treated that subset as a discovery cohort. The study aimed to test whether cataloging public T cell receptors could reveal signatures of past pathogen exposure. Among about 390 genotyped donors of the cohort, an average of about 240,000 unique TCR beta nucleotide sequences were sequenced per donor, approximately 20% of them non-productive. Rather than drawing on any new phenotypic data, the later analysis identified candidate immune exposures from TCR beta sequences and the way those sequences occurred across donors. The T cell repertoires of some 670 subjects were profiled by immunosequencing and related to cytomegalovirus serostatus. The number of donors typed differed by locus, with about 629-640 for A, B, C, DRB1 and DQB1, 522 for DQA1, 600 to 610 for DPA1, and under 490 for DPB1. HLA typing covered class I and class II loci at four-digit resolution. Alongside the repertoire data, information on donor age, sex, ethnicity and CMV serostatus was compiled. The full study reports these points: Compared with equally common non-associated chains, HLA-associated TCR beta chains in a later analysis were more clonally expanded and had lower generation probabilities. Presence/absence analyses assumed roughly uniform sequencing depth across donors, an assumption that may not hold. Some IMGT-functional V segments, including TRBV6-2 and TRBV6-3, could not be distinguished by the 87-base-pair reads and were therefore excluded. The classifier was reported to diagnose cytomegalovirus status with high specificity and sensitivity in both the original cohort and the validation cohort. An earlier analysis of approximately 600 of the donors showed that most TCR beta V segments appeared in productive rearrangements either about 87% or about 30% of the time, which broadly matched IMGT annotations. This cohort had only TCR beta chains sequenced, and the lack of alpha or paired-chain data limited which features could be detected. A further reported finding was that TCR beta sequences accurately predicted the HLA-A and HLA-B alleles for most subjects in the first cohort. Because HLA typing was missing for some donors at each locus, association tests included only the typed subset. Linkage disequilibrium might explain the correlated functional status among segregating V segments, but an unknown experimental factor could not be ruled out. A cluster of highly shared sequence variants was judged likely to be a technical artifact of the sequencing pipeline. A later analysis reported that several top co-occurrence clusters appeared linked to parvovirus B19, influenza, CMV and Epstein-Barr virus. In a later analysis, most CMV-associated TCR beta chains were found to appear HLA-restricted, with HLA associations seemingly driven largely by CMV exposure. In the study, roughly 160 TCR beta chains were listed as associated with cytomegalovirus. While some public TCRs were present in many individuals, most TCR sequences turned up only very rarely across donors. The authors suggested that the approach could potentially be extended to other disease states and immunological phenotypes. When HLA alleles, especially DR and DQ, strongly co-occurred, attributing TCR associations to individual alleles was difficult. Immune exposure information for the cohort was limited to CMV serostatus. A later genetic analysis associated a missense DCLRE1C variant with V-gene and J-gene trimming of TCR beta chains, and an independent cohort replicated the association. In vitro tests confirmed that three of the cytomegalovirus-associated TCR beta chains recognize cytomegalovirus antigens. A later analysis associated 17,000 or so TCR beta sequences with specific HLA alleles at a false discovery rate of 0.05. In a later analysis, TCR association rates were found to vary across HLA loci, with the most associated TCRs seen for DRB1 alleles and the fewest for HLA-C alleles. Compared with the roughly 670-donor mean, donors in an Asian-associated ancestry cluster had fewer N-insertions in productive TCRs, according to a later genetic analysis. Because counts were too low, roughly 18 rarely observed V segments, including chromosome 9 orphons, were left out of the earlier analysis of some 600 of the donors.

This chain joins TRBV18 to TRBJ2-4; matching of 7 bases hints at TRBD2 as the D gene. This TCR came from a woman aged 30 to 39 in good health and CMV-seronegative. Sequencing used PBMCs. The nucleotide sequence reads TGTGCCAGCTCCCTTGCGGGGGCGAAAGATTTAAACATTCAGTACTTC. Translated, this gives CASSLAGAKDLNIQYF.